These T cell receptor beta chains were read from a single sample in a study of blood T cell repertoires in COVID-19. Repertoires were generated with immunoSEQ multiplex PCR, while TCRdb's copy carries only in-frame clones and drops some. Of some 150,000 clones listed, more than 65% are singletons. Material for sequencing was peripheral blood. These receptors were collected from a woman in her sixties with acute or convalescent COVID-19. Each CDR3 is given with its conserved first and last residue. The D gene is left open where the match is weak. Clone size appears in some rows only: once, few, many, or a class for an expanded clone.

j_gene | d_gene | abundance | v_gene | CDR3nt | CDR3aa
TRBJ1-1 | TRBD1 | few | TRBV7-9 | TGTGCCAGCAGCCCTAGGACCCAGGGGGTGCACACTGAAGCTTTCTTT | CASSPRTQGVHTEAFF
TRBJ2-5 | NA | NA | TRBV5-1 | TGCGCCAGCAGCCTGGGGACTCAAGAGACCCAGTACTTC | CASSLGTQETQYF
TRBJ1-2 | TRBD1 | NA | TRBV6-5 | TGTGCCAGCAGCCCGACAGGGCAATATGGCTACACCTTC | CASSPTGQYGYTF
TRBJ2-7 | NA | NA | TRBV6-2/TRBV6-3 | TGTGCCAGCAGTTACCATGCGCGGGCAGGAGACTACGAGCAGTACTTC | CASSYHARAGDYEQYF
TRBJ2-3 | NA | few | TRBV6-5 | TGTGCCAGCAGTTACTCCCTAGCTCAAAGCACAGATACGCAGTATTTT | CASSYSLAQSTDTQYF
TRBJ2-7 | TRBD2 | NA | TRBV28 | TGTGCCAGCAGTTTATTCGCTAGCGGGAGCTCCTACGAGCAGTACTTC | CASSLFASGSSYEQYF
TRBJ2-1 | TRBD2 | NA | TRBV18 | TGTGCCAGCTCACCGGTGCGAGCGGGAGGAACTGGAAATGAGCAGTTCTTC | CASSPVRAGGTGNEQFF
TRBJ1-1 | TRBD1 | NA | TRBV6-1 | TGTGCCAGCAGTGAAGACGTCAGGGGGGACACTGAAGCTTTCTTT | CASSEDVRGDTEAFF
TRBJ2-1 | NA | NA | TRBV15 | TGTGCCACCAGCCTTGACAGGCGGAATGAGCAGTTCTTC | CATSLDRRNEQFF
TRBJ2-7 | NA | NA | TRBV5-1 | TGCGCCAGCAGCTTGAGACAGGACTCCTACGAGCAGTACTTC | CASSLRQDSYEQYF
TRBJ2-2 | NA | NA | TRBV7-9 | TGTGCCAGCAGCTTAGAGGGGATCGGGGAGCTGTTTTTT | CASSLEGIGELFF
TRBJ1-6 | NA | NA | TRBV12-5 | TGTGCTAGTGGTTTGCTTCCGAGGACTTCTAATTCACCCCTCCACTTT | CASGLLPRTSNSPLHF
TRBJ1-6 | TRBD1 | NA | TRBV6-5 | TGTGCCAGCCGCCAGGGGGATTCACCCCTCCACTTT | CASRQGDSPLHF